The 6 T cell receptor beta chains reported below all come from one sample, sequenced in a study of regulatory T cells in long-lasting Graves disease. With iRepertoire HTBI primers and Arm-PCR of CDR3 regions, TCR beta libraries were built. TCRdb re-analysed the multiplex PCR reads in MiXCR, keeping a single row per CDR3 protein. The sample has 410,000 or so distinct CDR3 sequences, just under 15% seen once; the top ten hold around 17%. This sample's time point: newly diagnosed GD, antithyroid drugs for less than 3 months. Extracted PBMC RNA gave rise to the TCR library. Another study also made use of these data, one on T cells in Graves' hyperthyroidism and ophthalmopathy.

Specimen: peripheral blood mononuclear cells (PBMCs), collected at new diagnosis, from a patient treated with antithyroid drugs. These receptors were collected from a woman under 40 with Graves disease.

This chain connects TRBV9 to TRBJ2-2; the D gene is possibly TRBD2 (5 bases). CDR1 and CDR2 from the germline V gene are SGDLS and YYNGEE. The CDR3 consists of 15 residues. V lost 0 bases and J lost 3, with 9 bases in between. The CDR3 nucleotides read TGTGCCAGCAGCGTAGTGGTGGGAGACACCGGGGAGCTGTTTTTT. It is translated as CASSVVVGDTGELFF.

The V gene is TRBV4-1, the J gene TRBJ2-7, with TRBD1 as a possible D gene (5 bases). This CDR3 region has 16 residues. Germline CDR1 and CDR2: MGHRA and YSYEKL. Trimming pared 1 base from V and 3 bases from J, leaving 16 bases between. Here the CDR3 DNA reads TGCGCCAGCAGCCAAGCGGTAAATGAAAGGGGCTACGAGCAGTACTTC. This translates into CASSQAVNERGYEQYF.

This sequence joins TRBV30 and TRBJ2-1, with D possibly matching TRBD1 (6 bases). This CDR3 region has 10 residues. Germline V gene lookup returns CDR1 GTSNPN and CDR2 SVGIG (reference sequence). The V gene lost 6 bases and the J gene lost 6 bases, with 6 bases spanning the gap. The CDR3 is CACRGNEQFF. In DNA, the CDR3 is TGTGCCTGCAGGGGCAATGAGCAGTTCTTC.

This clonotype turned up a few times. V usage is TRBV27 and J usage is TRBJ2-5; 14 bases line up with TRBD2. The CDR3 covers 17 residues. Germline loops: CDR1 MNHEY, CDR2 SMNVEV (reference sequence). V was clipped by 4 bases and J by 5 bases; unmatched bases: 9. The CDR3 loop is CASSSWTSGGSGETQYF. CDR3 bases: TGTGCCAGCAGTTCGTGGACTAGCGGGGGGTCAGGGGAGACCCAGTACTTC.

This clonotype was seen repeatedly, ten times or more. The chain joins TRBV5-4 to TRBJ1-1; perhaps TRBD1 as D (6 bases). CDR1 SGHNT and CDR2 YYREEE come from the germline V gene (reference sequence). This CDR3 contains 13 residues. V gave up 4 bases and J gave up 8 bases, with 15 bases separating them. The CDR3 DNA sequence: TGTGCCAGCAGCAAGGACAGTCGGCCGGAAGCTTTCTTT. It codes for CASSKDSRPEAFF.

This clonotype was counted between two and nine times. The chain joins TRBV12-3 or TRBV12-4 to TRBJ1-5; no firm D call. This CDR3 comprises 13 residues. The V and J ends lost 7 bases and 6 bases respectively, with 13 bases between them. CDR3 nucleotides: TGTGCCAGCAACAAGCGATTGAGTCAGCCCCAGCATTTT. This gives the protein CASNKRLSQPQHF.